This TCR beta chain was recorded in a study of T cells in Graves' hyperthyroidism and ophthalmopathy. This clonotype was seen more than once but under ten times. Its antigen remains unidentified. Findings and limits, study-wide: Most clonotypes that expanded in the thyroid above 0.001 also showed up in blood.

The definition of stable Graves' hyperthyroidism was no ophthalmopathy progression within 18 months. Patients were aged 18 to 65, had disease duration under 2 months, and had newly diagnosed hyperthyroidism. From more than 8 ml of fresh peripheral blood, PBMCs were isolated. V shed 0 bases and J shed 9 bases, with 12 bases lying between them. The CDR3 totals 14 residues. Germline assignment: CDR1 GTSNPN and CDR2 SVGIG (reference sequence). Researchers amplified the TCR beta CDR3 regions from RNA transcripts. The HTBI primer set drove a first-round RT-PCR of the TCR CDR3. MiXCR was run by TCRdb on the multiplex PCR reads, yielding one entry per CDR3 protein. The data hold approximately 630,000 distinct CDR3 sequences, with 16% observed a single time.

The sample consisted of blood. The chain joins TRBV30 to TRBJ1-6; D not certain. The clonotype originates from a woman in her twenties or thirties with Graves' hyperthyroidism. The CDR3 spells CAWSVVAGRSPLHF. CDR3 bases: TGTGCCTGGAGTGTTGTGGCAGGTCGTTCACCCCTCCACTTT.